This TCR beta chain was profiled in a study of T cell responses to AZD1222 COVID-19 vaccine. Points from the study as a whole: CD4 TCRs covered the whole spike, strongest at regions 160-218 and 743-854. After two AZD1222 doses, spike-specific TCR breadth and depth rose versus day 0. Targets within unmutated variant regions were reportedly found for nearly half of spike-specific TCRs.

TCRdb keeps only in-frame clones here, not all; method: immunoSEQ multiplex PCR. This table holds 85,000 to 100,000 clones, more than 75% found once. Regarding this clone: Its antigen is currently unknown.

Sequenced material: peripheral blood, taken on day 0 of AZD1222 vaccination. This TCR derives from an adult in good health.

Here the CDR3 reads CASSQTGGFSGNTIYF. CDR3 in DNA: TGTGCCAGCAGCCAGACTGGTGGGTTCTCTGGAAACACCATATATTTT. The V gene is TRBV3-1 (or the pseudogene TRBV3-2), the J gene TRBJ1-3; D is uncertain. The CDR3 sequence is 16 residues long. Trimming left V 3 bases short and J 0 bases short, with 12 bases between. Germline CDR1 and CDR2: LGHDT and YNNKEL (reference sequence).